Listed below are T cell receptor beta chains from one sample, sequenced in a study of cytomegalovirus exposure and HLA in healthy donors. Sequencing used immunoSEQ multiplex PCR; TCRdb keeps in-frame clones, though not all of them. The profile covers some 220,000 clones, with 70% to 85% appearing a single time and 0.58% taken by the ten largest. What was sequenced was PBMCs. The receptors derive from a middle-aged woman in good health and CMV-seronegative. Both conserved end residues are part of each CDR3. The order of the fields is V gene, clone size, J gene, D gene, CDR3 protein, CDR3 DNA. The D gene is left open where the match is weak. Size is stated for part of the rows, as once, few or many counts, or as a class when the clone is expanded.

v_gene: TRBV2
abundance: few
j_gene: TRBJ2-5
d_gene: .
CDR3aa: CASTVYQETQYF
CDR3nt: TGTGCCAGCACGGTGTACCAAGAGACCCAGTACTTC

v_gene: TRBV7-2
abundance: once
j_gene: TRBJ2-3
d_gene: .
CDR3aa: CASSPLGPSTDTQYF
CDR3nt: TGTGCCAGCAGCCCGTTGGGCCCTTCCACAGATACGCAGTATTTT

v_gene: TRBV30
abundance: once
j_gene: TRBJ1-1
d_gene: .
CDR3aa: CAWTQGWGDTEAFF
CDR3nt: TGTGCCTGGACCCAGGGGTGGGGAGACACTGAAGCTTTCTTT

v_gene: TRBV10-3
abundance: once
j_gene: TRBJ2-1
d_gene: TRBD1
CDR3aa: CAISESWDRDYNEQFF
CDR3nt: TGTGCCATCAGTGAGTCGTGGGACAGGGACTACAATGAGCAGTTCTTC

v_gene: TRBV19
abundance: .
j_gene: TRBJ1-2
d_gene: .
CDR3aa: CASRQGDGYTF
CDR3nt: TGTGCCAGTAGACAGGGTGATGGCTACACCTTC

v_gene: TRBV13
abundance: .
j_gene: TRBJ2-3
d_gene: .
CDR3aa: CASTDLIGGTDTQYF
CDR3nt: TGTGCCAGCACCGACCTCATAGGAGGCACAGATACGCAGTATTTT

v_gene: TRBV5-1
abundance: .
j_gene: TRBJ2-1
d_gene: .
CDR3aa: CASSFVDTYNEQFF
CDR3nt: TGCGCCAGCAGCTTCGTTGACACCTACAATGAGCAGTTCTTC

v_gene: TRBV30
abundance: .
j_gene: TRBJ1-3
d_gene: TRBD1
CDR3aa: CAWRPTGNGNTIYF
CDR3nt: TGTGCCTGGAGGCCGACAGGGAATGGAAACACCATATATTTT

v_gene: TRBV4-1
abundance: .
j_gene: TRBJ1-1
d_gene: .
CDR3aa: CASSQDKFYEAFF
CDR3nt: TGCGCCAGCAGCCAAGATAAATTTTATGAAGCTTTCTTT

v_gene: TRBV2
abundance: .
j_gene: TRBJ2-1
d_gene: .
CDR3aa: CASSYYHNEQFF
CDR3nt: TGTGCCAGCAGTTACTACCACAATGAGCAGTTCTTC

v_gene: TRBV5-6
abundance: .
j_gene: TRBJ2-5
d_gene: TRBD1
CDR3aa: CASSYDRGETQYF
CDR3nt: TGTGCCAGCAGCTATGACAGGGGGGAGACCCAGTACTTC

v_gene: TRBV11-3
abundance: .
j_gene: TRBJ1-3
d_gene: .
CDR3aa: CASSLGRGEFSGNTIYF
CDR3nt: TGTGCCAGCAGCTTAGGTCGCGGCGAGTTCTCTGGAAACACCATATATTTT

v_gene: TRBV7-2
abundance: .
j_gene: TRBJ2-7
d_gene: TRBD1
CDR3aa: CASSSEGQGYEQYF
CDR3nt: TGTGCCAGCAGCTCAGAGGGACAGGGATACGAGCAGTACTTC

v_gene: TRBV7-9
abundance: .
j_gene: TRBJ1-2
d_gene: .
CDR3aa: CASSRQMDDGYTF
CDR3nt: TGTGCCAGCAGCCGACAAATGGATGATGGCTACACCTTC

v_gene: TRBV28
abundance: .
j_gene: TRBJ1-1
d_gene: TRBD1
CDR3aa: CASSIQGAWAFF
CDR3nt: TGTGCCAGCAGTATACAGGGGGCATGGGCTTTCTTT

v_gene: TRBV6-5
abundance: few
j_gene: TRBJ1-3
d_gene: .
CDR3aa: CASSYSRTSSGNTIYF
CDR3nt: TGTGCCAGCAGTTACTCGAGAACGAGCTCTGGAAACACCATATATTTT

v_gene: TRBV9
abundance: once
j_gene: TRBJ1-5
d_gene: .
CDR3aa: CASSVGSGDNQPQHF
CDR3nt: TGTGCCAGCAGCGTAGGTTCAGGGGACAATCAGCCCCAGCATTTT

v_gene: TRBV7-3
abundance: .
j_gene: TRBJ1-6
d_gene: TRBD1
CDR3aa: CASSPEGRTGNSPLHF
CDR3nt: TGTGCCAGCAGCCCCGAAGGCCGGACAGGGAATTCACCCCTCCACTTT

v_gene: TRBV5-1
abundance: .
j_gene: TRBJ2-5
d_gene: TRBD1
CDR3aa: CASSLGQGVTQETQYF
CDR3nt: TGCGCCAGCAGCTTGGGTCAGGGGGTTACCCAAGAGACCCAGTACTTC

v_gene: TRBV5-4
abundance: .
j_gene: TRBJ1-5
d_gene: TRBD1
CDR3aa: CASSAGQGKGQPQHF
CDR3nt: TGTGCCAGCAGCGCGGGACAGGGGAAGGGCCAGCCCCAGCATTTT

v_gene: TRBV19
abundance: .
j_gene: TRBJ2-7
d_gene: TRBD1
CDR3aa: CASSAGTGYEQYF
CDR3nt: TGTGCCAGTAGCGCCGGGACAGGCTACGAGCAGTACTTC

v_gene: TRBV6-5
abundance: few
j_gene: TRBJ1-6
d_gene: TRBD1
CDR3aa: CASSKTGAYNSPLHF
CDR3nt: TGTGCCAGCAGTAAGACAGGGGCCTATAATTCACCCCTCCACTTT